The 3 T cell receptor beta chains reported below all come from one sample, sequenced in a study of cytomegalovirus exposure and HLA in healthy donors. Using immunoSEQ multiplex PCR, the repertoire was profiled, and TCRdb retains in-frame clones only, with some absent. This sample has 150,000 to 200,000 clones; roughly 88% occur once, and the top ten carry over 1.3%. Material: PBMCs. The receptors were gathered from a woman aged 18-30 years in good health and CMV-seronegative.

The CDR3 region is CASSLDRANTIYF. DNA of the CDR3: TGTGCCAGCTCACTGGACAGGGCGAACACCATATATTTT. The chain uses TRBV18 and TRBJ1-3; the match to TRBD1 covers 8 bases. Unmatched junction bases numbered 3, after V lost 4 bases and J lost 7 bases. The CDR3 loop spans 13 amino acids. The germline CDR1 and CDR2 sequences are KGHSH and LQKENI.

CDR3 amino acids: CASGTGEGRDETQYF. For the CDR3, the DNA is TGTGCCAGTGGGACAGGGGAGGGCCGAGATGAGACCCAGTACTTC. The chain employs TRBV19 and TRBJ2-5; TRBD1 matches 10 bases. V trimming: 8 bases; J trimming: 5 bases; junction bases outside the gene matches: 11. The CDR3 totals 15 residues. Germline V gives CDR1 LNHDA, CDR2 SQIVND (reference sequence). Full variable domain (missing parts from reference TRBV19 and TRBJ2-5): DGGITQSPKYLFRKEGQNVTLSCEQNLNHDAMYWYRQDPGQGLRLIYYSQIVNDFQKGDIAEGYSVSREKKESFPLTVTSAQKNPTAFYLCASGTGEGRDETQYFGPGTRLLVL.

This sequence joins TRBV5-1 and TRBJ2-1, with TRBD1 as a possible D gene (6 bases). CDR1 and CDR2 (germline): SGHRS, YFSETQ. Trimming left V 2 bases short and J 8 bases short, with 8 bases between. There are 12 residues in the CDR3. For the CDR3, the DNA is TGCGCCAGCAGCTTACAGGGCTATGAGCAGTTCTTC. Translated: CASSLQGYEQFF. The full variable domain, in which reference TRBV5-1 and TRBJ2-1 provide the parts outside the CDR3, is KAGVTQTPRYLIKTRGQQVTLSCSPISGHRSVSWYQQTPGQGLQFLFEYFSETQRNKGNFPGRFSGRQFSNSRSEMNVSTLELGDSALYLCASSLQGYEQFFGPGTRLTVL.